This T cell receptor beta chain emerged from a study of follicular helper T cells after annual influenza vaccination. The table came from immunoSEQ multiplex PCR; TCRdb's copy has only in-frame clones and leaves some out. This repertoire shows 9,500 to 15,000 clones, approximately 80% found once; its top ten account for 3.5% to 4.5%. Time point of the sample: 2015-2016 season, pre-vaccination. This clone was detected once. Trimming pared 2 bases from V and 3 bases from J, leaving 7 bases between. CDR1 and CDR2 from the germline V gene are WSHSY and SAAADI. The CDR3 totals 13 residues. The material sequenced was CXCR5+ CD38- circulating T follicular helper cells from blood, taken on the day of influenza vaccination. As to subset: circulating Tfh, non-naive CD4+CXCR5+PD-1+ (ICOS+CD38+ or ICOS-CD38-). This receptor was identified in an adult who received the influenza vaccine. The gene calls are TRBV10-2 and TRBJ1-1; D gene unclear. The CDR3 coding sequence is TGCGCCAGCAGTGAGACCGGGTACACTGAAGCTTTCTTT. Its protein product is CASSETGYTEAFF.